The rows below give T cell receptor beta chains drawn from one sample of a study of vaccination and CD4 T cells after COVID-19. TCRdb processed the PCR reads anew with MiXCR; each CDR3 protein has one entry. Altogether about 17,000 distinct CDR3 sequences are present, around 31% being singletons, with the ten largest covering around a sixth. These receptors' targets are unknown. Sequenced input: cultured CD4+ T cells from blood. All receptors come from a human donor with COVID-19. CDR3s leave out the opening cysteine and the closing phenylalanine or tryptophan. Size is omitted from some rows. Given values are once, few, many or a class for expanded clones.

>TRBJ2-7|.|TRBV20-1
SAESGGRGEQY
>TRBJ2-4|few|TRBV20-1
SASRASGSKNIQY
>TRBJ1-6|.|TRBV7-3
ASSFNINSPLH
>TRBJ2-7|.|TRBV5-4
ASSLSGRPSYEQY
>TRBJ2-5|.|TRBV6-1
ASRWGGGETQY
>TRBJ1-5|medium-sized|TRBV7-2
ASSLAETGPNQPQH
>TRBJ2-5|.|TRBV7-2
ASRTNLAGGPETQY
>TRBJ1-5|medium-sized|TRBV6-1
ASSEQGTSNQPQH
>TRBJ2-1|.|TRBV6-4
ASSDYREQF
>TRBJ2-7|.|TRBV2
ASSEGHITIYEQY
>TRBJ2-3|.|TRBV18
ASSPLVWDTQY
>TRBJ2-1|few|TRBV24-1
ATSNRVNEQF
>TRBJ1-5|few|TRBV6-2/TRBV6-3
ASTPPGFEPQH
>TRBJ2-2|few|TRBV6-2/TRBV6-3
ASSYISTGELF
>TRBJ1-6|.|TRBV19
ASSPGSSYNSPLH
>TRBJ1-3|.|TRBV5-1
ASSSRPGGNTIY
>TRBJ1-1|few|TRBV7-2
ASRRDRNTEAF
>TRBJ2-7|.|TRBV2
ASRLLAGGRLEQY
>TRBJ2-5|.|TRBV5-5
ASSPGHIQETQY
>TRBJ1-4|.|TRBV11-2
ASSQDPDAEKLF
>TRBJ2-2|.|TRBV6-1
ASKRGSANTGELF
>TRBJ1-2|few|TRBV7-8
ASSRTTGGYT
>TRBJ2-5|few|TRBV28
ASSWGGGGLETQY
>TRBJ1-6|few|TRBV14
ASSPRDRNSPLH
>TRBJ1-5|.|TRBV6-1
ASSEARQEQPQH
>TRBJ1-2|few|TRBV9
ASSANQNYGYT
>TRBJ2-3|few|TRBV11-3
ASSSPRETDTQY
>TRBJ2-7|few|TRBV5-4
ASSLEGRSYEQY
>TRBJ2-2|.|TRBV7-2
ASSRMARGAGTGELF
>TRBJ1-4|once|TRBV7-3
ASSKGQGEKLF
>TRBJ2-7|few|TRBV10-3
ASGPSSYEQY
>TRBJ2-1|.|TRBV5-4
ASRVDGGSYNEQF
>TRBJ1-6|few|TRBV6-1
ASSQGTAHNSPLH
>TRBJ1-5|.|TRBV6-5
ASSYSPSNQPQH
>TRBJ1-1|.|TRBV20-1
SARDTRGPAEAF
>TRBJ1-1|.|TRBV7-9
ASSLDFRGNTEAF
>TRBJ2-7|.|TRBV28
ASSFVGRDRLYEQY
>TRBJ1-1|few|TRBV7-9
ASSPTRQRLNTEAF
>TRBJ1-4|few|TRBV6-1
ASKRNRGLANEKLF
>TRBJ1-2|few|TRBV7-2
ASSQLRQGLANYGYT
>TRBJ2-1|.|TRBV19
ACRGGGAYNEQF
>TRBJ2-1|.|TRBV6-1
ASILYNEQF
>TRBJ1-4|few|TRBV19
ASSISEKLF
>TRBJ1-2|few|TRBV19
ASSTRQGLSGYT
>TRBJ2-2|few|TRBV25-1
ASRAGQGAGALTGELF
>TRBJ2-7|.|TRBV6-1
ASTPASGTYEQY
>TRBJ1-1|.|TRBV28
ASRLAGGVTEAF
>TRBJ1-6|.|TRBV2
ATALWRNSPLH
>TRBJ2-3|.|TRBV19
ASRDQGGTDTQY
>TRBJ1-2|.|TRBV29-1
SARTGDYGYT
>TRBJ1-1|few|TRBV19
ASSTAGVNTEAF
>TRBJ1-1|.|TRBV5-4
ASSRTGGASEAF
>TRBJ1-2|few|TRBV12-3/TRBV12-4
ASSLDRVDYGYT
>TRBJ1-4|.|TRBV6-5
ASSYSPRGEQEKLF
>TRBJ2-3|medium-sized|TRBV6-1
ASTEGWSGGGSDTQY
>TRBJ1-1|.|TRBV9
ASSPTQGALTEAF
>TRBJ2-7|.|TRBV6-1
ASRVAGSYEQY
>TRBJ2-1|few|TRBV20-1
SARDFGRVHADTYNEQF
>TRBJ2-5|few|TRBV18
ASSPPDSRGETQY